This T cell receptor beta chain was profiled in a study of T cell changes during pregnancy in multiple sclerosis. Generated by immunoSEQ multiplex PCR, the TCRdb table keeps only in-frame clones and is missing some. In the table there are 55,000 or so clones, over 80% of which are singletons. The ends were cut back, 3 bases at V and 7 bases at J, with 34 bases in the middle. Looked up from germline, CDR1 is SGHDN and CDR2 is FVKESK. The CDR3 has 20 residues. The chain has TRBV14 and TRBJ2-7; D perhaps matches TRBD2 (7 bases). This TCR derives from a female donor in good health, enrolled as a control in a pregnancy study. The material sequenced was CD4+ T cells from peripheral blood mononuclear cells, taken after pregnancy. The CDR3 protein is CASSQMALPGWRGRPLEQYF. The CDR3 DNA follows: TGTGCCAGCAGCCAGATGGCCCTTCCTGGTTGGCGGGGGCGCCCCCTGGAGCAGTACTTC.